This T cell receptor beta chain was found in a study of early T cells in non-severe SARS-CoV-2 infection (dated by TCRdb to the early 2020s). Regarding the complete study: Because TCR sequencing relied on bulk RNA taken from unsorted whole blood, pairing of alpha and beta chains was not possible.

Concerning this clonotype itself: Its target antigen remains unknown. No base quality values were provided; no much bigger clone lies one nucleotide off.

The study was a case-control design nested within a healthcare worker cohort in London, UK, with weekly nasopharyngeal swab PCR tests and blood sampling. Healthcare workers were recruited between 23 and 31 March 2020, during the week of the UK lockdown, and were followed weekly for up to about 15 weeks. Libraries were constructed by 5' RACE. TCRdb shows the sequencer as NextSeq 500. In the TCR library protocol, unique molecular identifiers were attached to individual cDNA molecules to correct for PCR bias and sequencing error. Sequencing covered both TCR alpha and beta chains, and within each sample the abundances of alpha and beta sequences were tightly co-correlated. The source study handled its data this way. Decombinator V4 was used to perform V gene, J gene and CDR3 annotation of TCR sequences. TCRs were defined as expanded if a significant change between any two time points was detected under a Poisson model with p below 0.0001. TCR abundances were normalised to the total number of TCRs sequenced per sample and expressed as counts per million. MAIT TCRs were defined by TRAV1-2 paired with TRAJ12, TRAJ20 or TRAJ33, and iNKT TCRs by TRAV10 paired with TRAJ18. VDJdb, accessed 1 November 2021, was searched for CMV, EBV and SARS-CoV-2 annotated TCRs, excluding TCRs annotated for multiple antigens. TCRdb reanalyzed the raw reads on its own, using fastp at Q25 for trimming and MiXCR for clone calling, and kept in-frame beta chains. Each entry merges the rows of one CDR3 protein and shows their most common DNA and genes. Clone size and V and J calls follow TCRdb, not the original study. The sample yields about 55,000 distinct CDR3 sequences; around 6.6% were counted once. The biggest ten clones account for 4.5% to 6% of the sample.

From a lookup of the germline V gene, CDR1 and CDR2 are SGHRS and YFSETQ. There are 13 amino acids in the CDR3, from cysteine to phenylalanine inclusive. Only the CDR3 part of the read is kept: 39 bases, read in frame from the first base. Trimming costs V 1 base and J 5 bases, and their ends lie 9 bases apart. The paper as a whole reports these results and caveats: VDJdb matching was skewed toward anti-spike CD8 responses and likely underestimated virus-specific expansions, missing private and CD4 specificities.

The clonotype was recovered from an adult who was a healthcare worker with PCR-confirmed SARS-CoV-2 infection or an uninfected control (not recorded which). This sample comprised whole blood, obtained at baseline. The chain is assembled from TRBV5-1 and TRBJ2-5; too little of a D gene remains to name it. The DNA sequence is given as TGCGCCAGCAGCTTGTCGGGCTTGGAGACCCAGTACTTC. This translates into CASSLSGLETQYF.